The 32 T cell receptor beta chains below come from one sample, sequenced in a study of blood T cell repertoires in COVID-19. Clones were sequenced by immunoSEQ multiplex PCR, and TCRdb holds only the in-frame ones, with some missing. The sample yields 65,000 to 85,000 clones, approximately 90% seen once. Sample: peripheral blood. The receptor set was obtained from a man aged 45-65 years with acute or convalescent COVID-19.

The V and J genes are TRBV18 and TRBJ1-1; D unclear. This CDR3 comprises 15 residues. Germline CDR1 is KGHSH and CDR2 is LQKENI. V was trimmed by 2 bases and J by 1 base, leaving 11 bases between them. The CDR3 DNA reads as TGTGCCAGCTCACCAGCAGAAGTCCGGAACACTGAAGCTTTCTTT. Amino acids: CASSPAEVRNTEAFF.

The V gene is TRBV6-5, the J gene TRBJ2-7; TRBD1 might be the D (6 bases). Trimming stripped 5 bases from V and 2 bases from J, with 13 bases between. Germline-derived CDR1 and CDR2 are MNHEY and SVGAGI. CDR3 length: 14 amino acids. The CDR3 protein is CASSNRDIAYEQYF. The CDR3 DNA follows: TGTGCCAGCAGTAATCGGGACATCGCCTACGAGCAGTACTTC.

The V and J genes are TRBV5-1 and TRBJ1-6; TRBD1 matches at 9 bases. This CDR3 region has 15 residues. Germline lookup yields CDR1 SGHRS and CDR2 YFSETQ. J was trimmed by 9 bases and V by 2 bases; bases with no gene match: 6. As DNA, the CDR3 is TGCGCCAGCAGCTTAGCGGGACAGGGTACTTCACCCCTCCACTTT. This sequence encodes CASSLAGQGTSPLHF.

J is TRBJ1-2 and V is TRBV28; no reliable D call. V was trimmed by 6 bases and J by 7 bases, leaving 15 bases between them. Germline assignment: CDR1 MDHEN and CDR2 SYDVKM. The CDR3 is 13 amino acids. The CDR3 region is CASSPPAGSGYTF. The CDR3 nucleotides are TGTGCCAGCAGCCCTCCGGCGGGGTCTGGCTACACCTTC.

J is TRBJ2-1 and V is TRBV7-9, with D tentatively TRBD1 (5 bases). With 5 bases removed from V and 6 bases from J, the gap between germline ends came to 23 bases. Germline CDR1 and CDR2: SEHNR and FQNEAQ (reference sequence). This CDR3 has 17 amino acids. The CDR3 DNA sequence: TGTGCCAGCAGCCCATCTCCCGATACGACAGTTTCCAATGAGCAGTTCTTC. This sequence encodes CASSPSPDTTVSNEQFF.

V gene TRBV2 combines with J gene TRBJ1-5, with no clear D. Germline V gene sequence: CDR1 SNHLY, CDR2 FYNNEI. V lost 5 bases and J 4 bases, leaving 12 bases between the germline ends. This CDR3 has 14 amino acids. For the CDR3, the DNA is TGTGCCAGCAGTCACCTCAGCGAAAATCAGCCCCAGCATTTT. Its translation: CASSHLSENQPQHF.

The chain is built from TRBV5-6 and TRBJ2-7, with TRBD1 identical over 7 bases. Germline CDR1 and CDR2: SGHDT and YYEEEE. The CDR3 runs to 14 residues. V shed 4 bases, J shed 2 bases, and the junction held 6 bases outside the gene matches. The CDR3: CASSTTGDPYEQYV. CDR3 bases: TGTGCCAGCAGCACAACAGGGGACCCCTACGAGCAGTACGTC.

The sample holds a few counts of this clone. The genes are TRBV6-5 and TRBJ1-3, with D unresolved. Trimming took 5 bases from V and 3 from J, leaving 5 bases between them. Germline-derived CDR1 and CDR2 are MNHEY and SVGAGI. This CDR3 comprises 12 residues. CDR3: CASSTGGNTIYF. CDR3 bases: TGTGCCAGCAGTACCGGTGGAAACACCATATATTTT.

This clone was found once. The V gene is TRBV7-9, the J gene TRBJ2-7, with 12 bases lining up with TRBD2. The V gene end was trimmed by 5 bases and the J gene end by 3 bases; junction bases not matched to a gene: 5. Germline assignment: CDR1 SEHNR and CDR2 FQNEAQ (reference sequence). This CDR3 is built from 15 residues. CDR3 sequence reads: CASSPTSGRNYEQYV. The CDR3 DNA reads as TGTGCCAGCAGCCCCACTAGCGGGAGGAACTACGAGCAGTACGTC.

The V and J genes are TRBV25-1 and TRBJ1-2; 7 bases map to TRBD1. After removal of 1 base from V and 0 bases from J, the junction contained 5 bases not matched to a gene. Germline loops: CDR1 MGHDK, CDR2 SYGVNS. CDR3 length: 16 residues. This CDR3 reads CASSEFGQESNYGYTF. The DNA of the CDR3 is TGTGCCAGCAGTGAATTTGGACAGGAGTCTAACTATGGCTACACCTTC.

The chain links TRBV2 to TRBJ2-3; weak D call: TRBD2 (6 bases). Germline-derived CDR1 and CDR2 are SNHLY and FYNNEI. CDR3 length: 13 amino acids. The ends were cut back, 7 bases at V and 5 bases at J, with 13 bases in the middle. Here the CDR3 reads CASIRDSGDTQYF. CDR3 DNA: TGTGCCAGCATAAGGGACTCCGGAGATACGCAGTATTTT.

The gene calls are TRBV27 and TRBJ2-1; no definite D call. Trimming stripped 1 base from V and 3 bases from J, with 13 bases between. This CDR3 is 16 amino acids long. Germline V gene sequence: CDR1 MNHEY, CDR2 SMNVEV (reference sequence). This CDR3 is CASSLLSPSRYNEQFF. The CDR3 bases are TGTGCCAGCAGTTTATTGTCTCCAAGCCGCTACAATGAGCAGTTCTTC.

V usage is TRBV7-9 and J usage is TRBJ2-7; 7 nucleotides agree with TRBD1. Germline CDR1 is SEHNR and CDR2 is FQNEAQ (reference sequence). This CDR3 spans 15 amino acids. V gave up 2 bases and J gave up 6 bases; unmatched junction bases: 10. The CDR3 region has the DNA TGTGCCAGCAGCTTAACGGACAGGTATCCTGGCGAGCAGTACTTC. It specifies CASSLTDRYPGEQYF.

The chain combines TRBV28 with TRBJ2-7; 9 bases match TRBD1. Germline CDR1 MDHEN, CDR2 SYDVKM. This CDR3 is 17 amino acids long. With V trimmed by 1 base and J by 1 base, 8 bases remained unmatched. In DNA form, the CDR3 reads TGTGCCAGCAGTTTATCCTCCGGGACAGGGACGTCCTACGAGCAGTACTTC. Translation: CASSLSSGTGTSYEQYF.

V is TRBV6-5 and J is TRBJ2-1; perhaps TRBD1 as D (5 bases). The CDR3 is made up of 13 amino acids. Trimming stripped 5 bases from V and 7 bases from J, with 12 bases between. Germline V gene lookup returns CDR1 MNHEY and CDR2 SVGAGI. The CDR3 coding sequence is TGTGCCAGCAGTCGGACAAGGATTAATGAGCAGTTCTTC. The encoded protein is CASSRTRINEQFF.

For the CDR3, the DNA is TGTGCCAGCAGTTACAACCGGGACAGGGGGGGCAATGAGCAGTTCTTC. This encodes CASSYNRDRGGNEQFF. V is TRBV6-2 or TRBV6-3 and J is TRBJ2-1; 11 bases map to TRBD1. This CDR3 comprises 16 residues. Germline V CDR1 and CDR2: MNHEY, SVGEGT. The J segment lost 6 bases and the V segment lost 2 bases, leaving 6 bases of the junction unmatched.

The chain employs TRBV28 and TRBJ1-1, with 9 nucleotides matching TRBD1. The J segment lost 4 bases and the V segment lost 6 bases, leaving 3 bases of the junction unmatched. Germline lookup yields CDR1 MDHEN and CDR2 SYDVKM. The CDR3 extends over 13 amino acids. CDR3 sequence (DNA): TGTGCCAGCAGCCGGGACAGGGTCACTGAAGCTTTCTTT. Translating gives CASSRDRVTEAFF.

In its sample, this clone ranks as large. The V gene is TRBV5-1, the J gene TRBJ2-3, with 13 bases that match TRBD2. Germline CDR1 reads SGHRS; CDR2 reads YFSETQ. This CDR3 region has 18 residues. V was pared by 0 bases and J by 0 bases, with 4 bases of the junction left unmatched. DNA for the CDR3: TGCGCCAGCAGCTTGGGACTAGCGGGAGGAACTAGCACAGATACGCAGTATTTT. This translates into CASSLGLAGGTSTDTQYF.

The chain recombines TRBV7-2 with TRBJ2-3, with D perhaps TRBD1 (6 bases). The CDR3 length is 17 residues. The V end was cut by 4 bases, the J end by 2 bases, with 19 bases between. Germline V gives CDR1 SGHTA, CDR2 FQGNSA. The CDR3 DNA sequence: TGTGCCAGCAGCTCTAACCCTGACAGGACGTACACAGATACGCAGTATTTT. Amino acid sequence: CASSSNPDRTYTDTQYF.

This chain joins TRBV2 and TRBJ2-3, with D possibly being TRBD1 (5 bases). Trimming removed 4 bases at V and 6 bases at J, with 17 bases between. Germline V gives CDR1 SNHLY, CDR2 FYNNEI. The length of the CDR3 is 15 residues. CDR3 nucleotides: TGTGCCAGCAGTGTGGAGCAGGGCCCCCTGGATACGCAGTATTTT. Amino acids: CASSVEQGPLDTQYF.

V usage is TRBV7-3 and J usage is TRBJ1-3, with unresolved D. CDR3 size: 13 residues. V lost 1 base and J lost 4, with 5 bases in between. Germline V gene data show CDR1 as SGHTA and CDR2 as FQGTGA. The CDR3: CASSLNAGNTIYF. The CDR3 coding sequence is TGTGCCAGCAGCTTAAATGCGGGAAACACCATATATTTT.

The chain couples TRBV30 to TRBJ2-3; 11 bases match TRBD2. After removal of 7 bases from V and 2 bases from J, the junction contained 5 bases not matched to a gene. The CDR3 has 14 amino acids. The germline CDR1 and CDR2 sequences are GTSNPN and SVGIG (reference sequence). CDR3 in DNA: TGTGCCTACCAGACTAGCGGGACCACAGATACGCAGTATTTT. Amino acid sequence: CAYQTSGTTDTQYF.

The chain links TRBV3-1 (or the pseudogene TRBV3-2) to TRBJ1-5; the D is unclear. The CDR3 is made up of 11 amino acids. The V end was cut by 8 bases, the J end by 5 bases, with 7 bases between. The germline V gene has CDR1 LGHDT and CDR2 YNNKEL (reference sequence). As DNA, the CDR3 is TGTGCCAGCTGTAATGATCAGCCCCAGCATTTT. This translates into CASCNDQPQHF.

This chain connects TRBV5-5 to TRBJ1-6; possibly TRBD1 for D (5 bases). The germline V gene encodes CDR1 SGHKS and CDR2 YYEKEE (reference sequence). The CDR3 sequence is 15 residues long. V was clipped by 0 bases and J by 14 bases, with 18 bases between them. The DNA for the CDR3 is TGTGCCAGCAGCTTGGCATACCTGGGGGGGAACACCCTCCACTTT. This encodes CASSLAYLGGNTLHF.

The chain combines TRBV5-4 with TRBJ2-5; 9 bases are shared with TRBD2. The CDR3 has 16 residues. V dropped 3 bases and J dropped 2; count of bases not matched to a gene: 8. Germline V gives CDR1 SGHNT, CDR2 YYREEE (reference sequence). CDR3 nucleotides: TGTGCCAGCAGCTCCCCGGGACTAGCAGAACAAGAGACCCAGTACTTC. Translated, it gives CASSSPGLAEQETQYF.

This clone was detected only a few times. The chain joins TRBV6-1 to TRBJ1-5; D not certain. The germline gives CDR1 MNHNS, CDR2 SASEGT. This CDR3 has 15 residues. V was pared by 3 bases and J by 3 bases, with 12 bases between. This CDR3 reads CASSERSGHNQPQHF. In DNA, the CDR3 is TGTGCCAGCAGTGAGAGGAGCGGCCACAATCAGCCCCAGCATTTT.

CDR3 DNA sequence: TGTGCCAGCAGCTCCCGGGACAGGGAAAACACCATATATTTT. Translation: CASSSRDRENTIYF. V gene TRBV3-1 (or the pseudogene TRBV3-2) combines with J gene TRBJ1-3; 9 nucleotides line up with TRBD1. V shed 5 bases and J 6 bases; nucleotides not matched to a gene: 5. This CDR3 has 14 residues. Germline assignment: CDR1 LGHDT and CDR2 YNNKEL (reference sequence).

Only one count was recorded for this clone. The gene calls are TRBV7-2 and TRBJ1-2; a possible D gene is TRBD1 (5 bases). V was trimmed by 2 bases and J by 4 bases, leaving 8 bases between them. CDR3 length: 13 residues. Germline V gene data show CDR1 as SGHTA and CDR2 as FQGNSA. The CDR3 spells CASSLPGGYGYTF. DNA for the CDR3: TGTGCCAGCAGCTTACCGGGGGGCTATGGCTACACCTTC.

The chain couples TRBV5-3 to TRBJ1-3; D remains unclear. TRBV5-3 is an open reading frame whose function is uncertain. The CDR3 spans 17 residues. Deletions cut 1 base from V and 0 bases from J, with 14 bases between. DNA for the CDR3: TGTGCCAGAAGCTTGAGAGGTACGGGAAGCTCTGGAAACACCATATATTTT. It is translated as CARSLRGTGSSGNTIYF.

CDR3 residues: CASSSGHSNQPQHF. In nucleotides, the CDR3 is TGTGCCAGCAGCTCAGGTCATAGCAATCAGCCCCAGCATTTT. The rearrangement uses TRBV5-5 and TRBJ1-5; no reliable D call. CDR3 length: 14 residues. Germline CDR1 and CDR2: SGHKS and YYEKEE (reference sequence). V was shortened by 3 bases and J by 0 bases, with 7 bases between the two germline ends. The full variable domain, completed using reference TRBV5-5 and TRBJ1-5, is DAGVTQSPTHLIKTRGQQVTLRCSPISGHKSVSWYQQVLGQGPQFIFQYYEKEERGRGNFPDRFSARQFPNYSSELNVNALLLGDSALYLCASSSGHSNQPQHFGDGTRLSIL.

The rearrangement joins TRBV2 to TRBJ1-1; D is unclear. Germline V gene lookup returns CDR1 SNHLY and CDR2 FYNNEI. V was shortened by 0 bases and J by 3 bases, with 5 bases between the two germline ends. CDR3 length: 13 amino acids. DNA for the CDR3: TGTGCCAGCAGTGAAGCTCGGTACACTGAAGCTTTCTTT. This sequence encodes CASSEARYTEAFF.

CDR3 DNA: TGTGCCAGCCGGATAGGGGTTTACACTGAAGCTTTCTTT. This sequence encodes CASRIGVYTEAFF. V usage is TRBV27 and J usage is TRBJ1-1; perhaps TRBD1 as D (5 bases). The germline gives CDR1 MNHEY, CDR2 SMNVEV (reference sequence). With 8 bases removed from V and 3 bases from J, the gap between germline ends came to 13 bases. The CDR3 extends over 13 amino acids.